This T cell receptor beta chain was sequenced during a study of T cell responses to AZD1222 COVID-19 vaccine. For the study at large: Pooled samples include second doses given at about 4 or 12 weeks. Study findings and constraints: Repertoire samples came only from after the peak T cell response. Donors were largely white British and mainly female; clonal diversity was possibly underestimated.

Clones were sequenced by immunoSEQ multiplex PCR, and TCRdb holds only the in-frame ones, with some missing. The data contain some 100,000 clones, approximately 90% of them singletons. For this clone: The antigen remains undetermined.

This TCR was sampled from an adult in good health. This sample comprised peripheral blood, obtained on day 0 of AZD1222 vaccination.

The CDR3 DNA reads as TGTGCCAGCAGCGACCGGGTCCTACCAGAAGCTTTCTTT. Protein product: CASSDRVLPEAFF. This sequence joins TRBV13 and TRBJ1-1; D not certain. The CDR3 loop spans 13 amino acids. Per germline, CDR1 PRHDT and CDR2 FYEKMQ (reference sequence). The germline V and J ends were trimmed by 5 bases and 8 bases, with 15 bases remaining between them.